This T cell receptor (beta chain) was captured in a study of cytomegalovirus exposure and HLA in healthy donors. The wider study: Prior work identified some 120 million unique TCR beta sequences in 150 million to 200 million T cells. Among the roughly 400 genotyped donors, 70% to 90% were placed in the Caucasian-associated ancestry cluster. Findings and caveats of the study: The HLA-A and HLA-B alleles of most subjects were reportedly predicted accurately from TCR beta sequences. According to the study, 150 to 200 TCR beta chains were cytomegalovirus-associated.

Germline loops: CDR1 SGHRS, CDR2 YFSETQ. V was clipped by 1 base and J by 1 base, with 8 bases between them. This CDR3 has 14 amino acids. About this clone itself: The antigen is unknown.

With 60 Vbeta and 13 Jbeta primers, the PCR was carried out. Only in-frame clones appear in the TCRdb table, and some are missing; sequencing was by immunoSEQ multiplex PCR. The sample has more than 95,000 clones; 60% to 75% are singletons. The receptor's source is a man aged 60-69 years in good health and CMV-seronegative. Sequencing was performed on PBMCs. The chain is built from TRBV5-1 and TRBJ1-2; no clear D. CDR3 protein: CASSLTLFNYGYTF. CDR3 DNA sequence: TGCGCCAGCAGCTTGACACTATTTAACTATGGCTACACCTTC.